These T cell receptor beta chains were read from a single sample in a study of blood T cell repertoires in COVID-19. The method was immunoSEQ multiplex PCR; TCRdb's version includes in-frame clones alone and lacks a portion of them. This sample has about 250,000 clones, with about 82% found just once. The material sequenced was peripheral blood. These receptors were collected from a woman aged 55-70 years with active or convalescent COVID-19. Both conserved end residues are part of each CDR3. A D gene is named only where the DNA matches it firmly. Where a row states a size, it is once, few, many or the class of an expanded clone; other rows omit it.

j_call: TRBJ1-1; clone_size: -; d_call: -; v_call: TRBV30; cdr3_nt: TGTGCCTGGAGTAAAAACAGGAACACTGAAGCTTTCTTT; cdr3_aa: CAWSKNRNTEAFF
j_call: TRBJ1-2; clone_size: -; d_call: TRBD1; v_call: TRBV28; cdr3_nt: TGTGCCAGCAGTTTACATAATAAGAACAGGGGTGGCTACACCTTC; cdr3_aa: CASSLHNKNRGGYTF
j_call: TRBJ1-6; clone_size: -; d_call: -; v_call: TRBV3-1/TRBV3-2; cdr3_nt: TGTGCCAGCAGCCCACGACAGAATTCACCCCTCCACTTT; cdr3_aa: CASSPRQNSPLHF
j_call: TRBJ2-5; clone_size: -; d_call: TRBD2; v_call: TRBV27; cdr3_nt: TGTGCCAGCAGTTCCATAGCGGGAGGGGAAGAGACCCAGTACTTC; cdr3_aa: CASSSIAGGEETQYF
j_call: TRBJ2-7; clone_size: -; d_call: TRBD1; v_call: TRBV7-9; cdr3_nt: TGTGCCAGCAGCCTGACAGGGATTTCCTACGAGCAGTACTTC; cdr3_aa: CASSLTGISYEQYF
j_call: TRBJ2-1; clone_size: -; d_call: -; v_call: TRBV9; cdr3_nt: TGTGCCAGCAGCGTAGCTCAGGGGAATGAGCAGTTCTTC; cdr3_aa: CASSVAQGNEQFF
j_call: TRBJ2-1; clone_size: -; d_call: -; v_call: TRBV11-2; cdr3_nt: TGTGCCAGCAGCTTAGATAGGCGGAGGGATGAGCAGTTCTTC; cdr3_aa: CASSLDRRRDEQFF
j_call: TRBJ2-3; clone_size: -; d_call: -; v_call: TRBV7-8; cdr3_nt: TGTGCCAGCAGCTTAAGGAGGGGGGGGTTCACAGATACGCAGTATTTT; cdr3_aa: CASSLRRGGFTDTQYF
j_call: TRBJ2-2; clone_size: -; d_call: -; v_call: TRBV24-1; cdr3_nt: TGTGCCACCAGTGATCCAGGGACCGGGGAGCTGTTTTTT; cdr3_aa: CATSDPGTGELFF
j_call: TRBJ1-6; clone_size: few; d_call: TRBD1; v_call: TRBV7-9; cdr3_nt: TGTGCCAGCAGTAGACAGGGGGTCCCGGGCTCCTATAATTCACCCCTCCACTTT; cdr3_aa: CASSRQGVPGSYNSPLHF
j_call: TRBJ2-2; clone_size: -; d_call: TRBD1; v_call: TRBV10-2; cdr3_nt: TGCGCCAGCAGTAATCCCCGGGACAGGGCGAACACCGGGGAGCTGTTTTTT; cdr3_aa: CASSNPRDRANTGELFF
j_call: TRBJ1-2; clone_size: -; d_call: -; v_call: TRBV7-9; cdr3_nt: TGTGCCAGCAGCTCTAGTGGCTCCTCGAACTATGGCTACACCTTC; cdr3_aa: CASSSSGSSNYGYTF
j_call: TRBJ2-1; clone_size: -; d_call: TRBD2; v_call: TRBV5-4; cdr3_nt: TGTGCCAGCAGCGCGGGAGGGGGGTCCTACAATGAGCAGTTCTTC; cdr3_aa: CASSAGGGSYNEQFF
j_call: TRBJ2-5; clone_size: -; d_call: TRBD2; v_call: TRBV25-1; cdr3_nt: TGTGCCAGCGGGAGAGCCATGGGGGGGTTAAAAGAGACCCAGTACTTC; cdr3_aa: CASGRAMGGLKETQYF
j_call: TRBJ2-1; clone_size: -; d_call: TRBD2; v_call: TRBV7-2; cdr3_nt: TGTGCCAGCAGCCGCGGGGGGGCAGGTAGCGTACGCAATGAGCAGTTCTTC; cdr3_aa: CASSRGGAGSVRNEQFF
j_call: TRBJ1-2; clone_size: -; d_call: TRBD1; v_call: TRBV19; cdr3_nt: TGTGCCAGTAGTATTCTTGGACAGGTGCTCTATGGCTACACCTTC; cdr3_aa: CASSILGQVLYGYTF
j_call: TRBJ2-5; clone_size: -; d_call: TRBD1; v_call: TRBV2; cdr3_nt: TGTGCCAGCAGACCCGGGACAGGGGTTGAGACCCAGTACTTC; cdr3_aa: CASRPGTGVETQYF
j_call: TRBJ2-3; clone_size: -; d_call: TRBD1; v_call: TRBV29-1; cdr3_nt: TGCAGCGTCGGACAGGTCGCAGATACGCAGTATTTT; cdr3_aa: CSVGQVADTQYF
j_call: TRBJ1-1; clone_size: -; d_call: TRBD1; v_call: TRBV29-1; cdr3_nt: TGCAGCGTTAAACAGGGGTTGAACACTGAAGCTTTCTTT; cdr3_aa: CSVKQGLNTEAFF
j_call: TRBJ2-7; clone_size: once; d_call: TRBD2; v_call: TRBV29-1; cdr3_nt: TGCAGCGTCCGGACTAGCGGAAGCTACGAGCAGTACTTC; cdr3_aa: CSVRTSGSYEQYF
j_call: TRBJ2-2; clone_size: -; d_call: -; v_call: TRBV30; cdr3_nt: TGTGCCTGGAGCAGCGGAACTACCGGGGAGCTGTTTTTT; cdr3_aa: CAWSSGTTGELFF
j_call: TRBJ2-2; clone_size: -; d_call: -; v_call: TRBV28; cdr3_nt: TGTGCCAGCAGACCCAAGGACAGCGCACCTGAGAACACCGGGGAGCTGTTTTTT; cdr3_aa: CASRPKDSAPENTGELFF
j_call: TRBJ2-7; clone_size: -; d_call: TRBD1; v_call: TRBV7-6; cdr3_nt: TGTGCCAGCAGCCCCGGGACAGGGGATTACTACGAGCAGTACTTC; cdr3_aa: CASSPGTGDYYEQYF
j_call: TRBJ1-1; clone_size: many; d_call: -; v_call: TRBV6-1; cdr3_nt: TGTGCCAGCAGTGACGGGACAACCGATGAAGCTTTCTTT; cdr3_aa: CASSDGTTDEAFF
j_call: TRBJ1-2; clone_size: once; d_call: -; v_call: TRBV3-1/TRBV3-2; cdr3_nt: TGTGCCAGCAGCCAAGAGTTCGGGCAGGGGCCTGGCTACACCTTC; cdr3_aa: CASSQEFGQGPGYTF
j_call: TRBJ2-2; clone_size: few; d_call: TRBD1; v_call: TRBV19; cdr3_nt: TGTGCCAGTAGATACAGGGGACCCTCGAACACCGGGGAGCTGTTTTTT; cdr3_aa: CASRYRGPSNTGELFF
j_call: TRBJ2-5; clone_size: -; d_call: -; v_call: TRBV4-2; cdr3_nt: TGTGCCAGCAGCCAACTAGCAGGAGAGACCCAGTACTTC; cdr3_aa: CASSQLAGETQYF
j_call: TRBJ2-2; clone_size: -; d_call: TRBD2; v_call: TRBV4-2; cdr3_nt: TGTGCCAGCAGCCCAAGACTAGCGGGAGTCGGCACCGGGGAGCTGTTTTTT; cdr3_aa: CASSPRLAGVGTGELFF
j_call: TRBJ1-2; clone_size: few; d_call: TRBD1; v_call: TRBV19; cdr3_nt: TGTGCCAGTAGTATAGTACCGGGACAGGGGAGCTATGGCTACACCTTC; cdr3_aa: CASSIVPGQGSYGYTF